This T cell receptor (beta chain) is drawn from a study of circulating CD8 cells and anti-PD-1 response in melanoma. In the study overall: About 55% of the 13 melanoma patients received first-line anti-PD-1 therapy.

Study findings and constraints: Clonotype sharing was highest between DPOS and TIGIT subsets. DNEG was most diverse; TIGIT repertoires were least diverse.

Four subsets defined by PD-1 and/or TIGIT were sorted from live CD3+CD8+TCRalphabeta+ cells. Using approximately 15 ng of total RNA, TCR libraries were made with the QIAseq Immune Repertoire TCR panel. TCRdb re-analysed the reads in MiXCR, keeping a single row per CDR3 protein. The sample records around 1,000 distinct CDR3 sequences, roughly 9.8% being singletons. The CDR3 consists of 19 residues. Per germline, CDR1 SGHDN and CDR2 FVKESK. Trimming left V 2 bases short and J 0 bases short, with 21 bases between. Notes on this clonotype: Its cognate antigen is unknown.

This chain connects TRBV14 to TRBJ2-3; the D gene could be TRBD1 or TRBD2 (5 bases each). The sequencing here drew on CD8+ T cells from PBMCs, taken at baseline or after one month of anti-PD-1 therapy (not recorded which). The sequence came from a human donor with melanoma. In DNA, the CDR3 is TGTGCCAGCAGCCAATCGGGACGGTATCGGACATCTAGCACAGATACGCAGTATTTT. Amino acid sequence: CASSQSGRYRTSSTDTQYF.